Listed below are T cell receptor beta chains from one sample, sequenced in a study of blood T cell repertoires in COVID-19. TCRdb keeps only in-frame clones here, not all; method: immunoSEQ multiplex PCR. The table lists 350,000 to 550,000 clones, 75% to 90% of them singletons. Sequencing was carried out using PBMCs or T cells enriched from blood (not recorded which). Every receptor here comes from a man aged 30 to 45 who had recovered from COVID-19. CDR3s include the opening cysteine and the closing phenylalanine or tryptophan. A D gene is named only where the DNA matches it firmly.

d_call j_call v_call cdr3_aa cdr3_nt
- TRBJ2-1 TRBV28 CASRRGGWNEQFF TGTGCCAGCAGAAGGGGGGGTTGGAATGAGCAGTTCTTC
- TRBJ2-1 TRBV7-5 CVRSLRAGGPQFWNEQFF TGTGTCAGAAGCCTTCGAGCGGGAGGGCCACAATTTTGGAATGAGCAGTTCTTC
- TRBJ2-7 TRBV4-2 CASSQEQGTYEQYF TGTGCCAGCAGCCAAGAACAGGGTACCTACGAGCAGTACTTC
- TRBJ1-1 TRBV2 CASSVEQANTEAFF TGTGCCAGCAGTGTTGAACAGGCAAACACTGAAGCTTTCTTT
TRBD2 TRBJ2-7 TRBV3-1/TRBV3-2 CASSQKGTSYYEQYF TGTGCCAGCAGCCAAAAGGGGACTAGCTACTACGAGCAGTACTTC
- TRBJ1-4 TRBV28 CASSFTENEKLFF TGTGCCAGCAGTTTCACCGAGAATGAAAAACTGTTTTTT
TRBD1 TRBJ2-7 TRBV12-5 CASGFPGTGVEYEQYF TGTGCTAGTGGTTTCCCCGGGACAGGGGTGGAATACGAGCAGTACTTC
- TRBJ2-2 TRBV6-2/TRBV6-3 CASSFGPGVGTGELFF TGTGCCAGCAGTTTTGGACCGGGAGTAGGAACCGGGGAGCTGTTTTTT
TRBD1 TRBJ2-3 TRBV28 CASRPPTGALSTDTQYF TGTGCCAGCAGACCTCCGACAGGGGCTCTAAGCACAGATACGCAGTATTTT
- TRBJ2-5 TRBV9 CASSPRSSVETQYF TGTGCCAGCAGCCCGCGTTCGAGCGTGGAGACCCAGTACTTC
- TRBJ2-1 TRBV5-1 CASSSGWSSYNEQFF TGCGCCAGCAGCTCGGGGTGGAGCTCCTACAATGAGCAGTTCTTC
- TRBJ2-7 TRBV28 CASSLLGGLYEQYF TGTGCCAGCAGTTTACTGGGCGGACTATACGAGCAGTACTTC
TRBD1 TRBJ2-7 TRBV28 CASSFTGGSYEQYF TGTGCCAGCAGTTTTACAGGGGGCTCCTACGAGCAGTACTTC
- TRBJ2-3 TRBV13 CASSLGRVGGSTDTQYF TGTGCCAGCAGCTTAGGACGGGTCGGAGGGAGCACAGATACGCAGTATTTT
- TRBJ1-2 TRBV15 CATSTSKGHYGYTF TGTGCCACCAGCACCTCCAAGGGGCACTATGGCTACACCTTC